This TCR beta chain was documented in a study of shared clonotypes between healthy human individuals. The CDR3 covers 15 residues. With V trimmed by 2 bases and J by 0 bases, 1 base remained unmatched. Germline V gene data show CDR1 as MNHEY and CDR2 as SVGAGI. TCRdb keeps only in-frame clones here, not all; method: immunoSEQ multiplex PCR. The sample carries 2 million to 2.5 million clones, more than 80% recorded once. The sample comprised naive CD4+ T cells from PBMCs. Subset meaning: CD45RA+ positively selected. This clonotype originated in a man between 18 and 35 years old in good health. Some clones in this sample may be carry-over from other donors' samples. The V and J genes are TRBV6-5 and TRBJ2-7; 10 bases are a match to TRBD1. CDR3 DNA sequence: TGTGCCAGCAGTTACGGACAGGGGGGCTCCTACGAGCAGTACTTC. Amino acid sequence: CASSYGQGGSYEQYF.